Listed below are T cell receptor beta chains from one sample, sequenced in a study of T cells after yellow fever vaccination. From the 5' RACE reads, TCRdb called clonotypes with MiXCR, one entry per CDR3 protein. The table records about 120,000 distinct CDR3 sequences, approximately 8.4% of them present only once. The material sequenced was CD8+ T cells sorted from PBMCs, taken on the day of the yellow fever booster vaccination. Every receptor here comes from a man younger than 35 who received the YFV17D yellow fever vaccine. Both conserved end residues are part of each CDR3. D genes are given only for firm matches. Some rows have no size entry. The others give once, few or many, or a class for an expanded clone.

V gene: TRBV6-5; clone size: .; J gene: TRBJ2-5; CDR3 length: 14; D gene: TRBD2; CDR3 protein: CASSAPGGGETQYF; CDR3 DNA: TGTGCCAGCAGCGCTCCGGGAGGCGGGGAGACCCAGTACTTC
V gene: TRBV20-1; clone size: medium-sized; J gene: TRBJ1-2; CDR3 length: 11; D gene: .; CDR3 protein: CSADDSYGYTF; CDR3 DNA: TGCAGTGCTGACGACAGCTATGGCTACACCTTC
V gene: TRBV11-2; clone size: many; J gene: TRBJ2-5; CDR3 length: 15; D gene: TRBD2; CDR3 protein: CASSWRLAEQETQYF; CDR3 DNA: TGTGCCAGCAGCTGGAGACTAGCGGAACAAGAGACCCAGTACTTC
V gene: TRBV7-9; clone size: .; J gene: TRBJ2-2; CDR3 length: 18; D gene: TRBD1; CDR3 protein: CASSPPVGQGANTGELFF; CDR3 DNA: TGTGCCAGCAGCCCACCTGTTGGGCAGGGGGCGAACACCGGGGAGCTGTTTTTT
V gene: TRBV6-5; clone size: few; J gene: TRBJ1-2; CDR3 length: 14; D gene: .; CDR3 protein: CASWGGSANYGYTF; CDR3 DNA: TGTGCCAGTTGGGGGGGATCCGCTAACTATGGCTACACCTTC
V gene: TRBV29-1; clone size: few; J gene: TRBJ1-1; CDR3 length: 12; D gene: .; CDR3 protein: CSYHDRNTEAFF; CDR3 DNA: TGCAGCTATCATGACAGAAACACTGAAGCTTTCTTT
V gene: TRBV6-5; clone size: .; J gene: TRBJ1-1; CDR3 length: 13; D gene: .; CDR3 protein: CASSHRVNTEAFF; CDR3 DNA: TGTGCCAGCAGTCACAGGGTGAACACTGAAGCTTTCTTT
V gene: TRBV4-3; clone size: few; J gene: TRBJ2-3; CDR3 length: 16; D gene: .; CDR3 protein: CASSQGVSSSTDTQYF; CDR3 DNA: TGCGCCAGCAGCCAAGGGGTTTCATCGAGCACAGATACGCAGTATTTT
V gene: TRBV7-8; clone size: .; J gene: TRBJ2-3; CDR3 length: 13; D gene: .; CDR3 protein: CASSTYGADTQYF; CDR3 DNA: TGTGCCAGCAGCACCTATGGGGCAGATACGCAGTATTTT
V gene: TRBV7-2; clone size: .; J gene: TRBJ2-1; CDR3 length: 14; D gene: .; CDR3 protein: CASSPGTLLGEQFF; CDR3 DNA: TGTGCCAGCAGCCCAGGAACTCTGCTAGGTGAGCAGTTCTTC
V gene: TRBV27; clone size: many; J gene: TRBJ2-1; CDR3 length: 22; D gene: TRBD2; CDR3 protein: CASRGTGAVFQRGALVGNEQFF; CDR3 DNA: TGTGCCAGCAGGGGTACGGGGGCGGTTTTCCAGCGGGGGGCCCTTGTAGGCAATGAGCAGTTCTTC
V gene: TRBV9; clone size: .; J gene: TRBJ2-5; CDR3 length: 16; D gene: TRBD1; CDR3 protein: CASSVGSTGVYETQYF; CDR3 DNA: TGTGCCAGCAGCGTAGGATCGACAGGGGTATACGAGACCCAGTACTTC
V gene: TRBV5-4; clone size: .; J gene: TRBJ1-5; CDR3 length: 14; D gene: .; CDR3 protein: CASSFEGYNQPQHF; CDR3 DNA: TGTGCCAGCAGCTTCGAAGGGTACAATCAGCCCCAGCATTTT
V gene: TRBV4-2; clone size: medium-sized; J gene: TRBJ2-1; CDR3 length: 16; D gene: .; CDR3 protein: CASSQEGSTSYNEQFF; CDR3 DNA: TGTGCCAGCAGCCAAGAGGGATCTACCTCCTACAATGAGCAGTTCTTC
V gene: TRBV4-1; clone size: few; J gene: TRBJ2-3; CDR3 length: 17; D gene: TRBD2; CDR3 protein: CASSSTSGGAFTDTQYF; CDR3 DNA: TGCGCCAGCAGCTCAACTAGCGGGGGGGCATTCACAGATACGCAGTATTTT
V gene: TRBV5-1; clone size: .; J gene: TRBJ1-4; CDR3 length: 15; D gene: .; CDR3 protein: CASSLAEPLGEKLFF; CDR3 DNA: TGCGCCAGCAGCTTGGCGGAACCCCTGGGCGAAAAACTGTTTTTT